One sample yielded the 16 T cell receptor beta chains listed below, sequenced in a study of shared clonotypes between healthy human individuals. The repertoire was sequenced with immunoSEQ multiplex PCR; TCRdb's copy has only in-frame clones and lacks some. The data hold around 720,000 clones, with about three quarters observed a single time. What was sequenced was memory CD4+ T cells sorted from blood. The subset: CD45RA-negative fraction. All receptors come from a woman aged 30 to 39 in good health.

To note about this clone: This is likely an artifact of a read error, given a far larger clone one base away. The same CDR3 arises from other DNA sequences in this sample as well. The chain employs TRBV27 and TRBJ2-6, with D possibly being TRBD2 (5 bases). Germline loops: CDR1 MNHEY, CDR2 SMNVEV (reference sequence). The CDR3 sequence is 17 residues long. The V end lost 2 bases, the J end lost 0 bases, and 11 bases lay between the germline ends. CDR3 sequence reads: CASSLKGTSSGANVLTF. The CDR3 DNA is TGTGCCAGCAGTTTAAAGGGTACTAGCTCTGGGGCCAACGTCCTGACTTTC.

This clone was found once. The chain links TRBV19 to TRBJ2-6, with unresolved D. This CDR3 region has 15 residues. CDR1 LNHDA and CDR2 SQIVND come from the germline V gene (reference sequence). V was trimmed by 7 bases and J by 0 bases, leaving 10 bases between them. The CDR3 region is CASMLVTSGANVLTF. For the CDR3, the DNA is TGTGCCAGTATGTTGGTGACCTCTGGGGCCAACGTCCTGACTTTC. Supplemented by reference TRBV19 and TRBJ2-6, the full variable domain reads DGGITQSPKYLFRKEGQNVTLSCEQNLNHDAMYWYRQDPGQGLRLIYYSQIVNDFQKGDIAEGYSVSREKKESFPLTVTSAQKNPTAFYLCASMLVTSGANVLTFGAGSRLTVL.

This chain uses TRBV4-2 with TRBJ2-5; D is unclear. Germline V CDR1 and CDR2: LGHNA, YNFKEQ. The germline V and J ends were trimmed by 5 bases and 2 bases, with 18 bases remaining between them. This CDR3 region has 16 residues. CDR3 sequence (DNA): TGTGCCAGCAGCGCCGGTTGGGTAGACATACAAGAGACCCAGTACTTC. Residues: CASSAGWVDIQETQYF.

The chain recombines TRBV29-1 with TRBJ2-1, with TRBD2 as a possible D gene (6 bases). Germline-derived CDR1 and CDR2 are SQVTM and ANQGSEA. V was pared by 4 bases and J by 9 bases, with 13 bases between. This CDR3 spans 12 amino acids. This CDR3 is CSVVGRASEQFF. CDR3 coding DNA: TGCAGCGTTGTCGGGAGAGCCAGTGAGCAGTTCTTC.

The J gene is TRBJ1-4, the V gene TRBV5-6, with D possibly matching TRBD1 (6 bases). The CDR3 length is 15 residues. CDR1 and CDR2 from the germline V gene are SGHDT and YYEEEE. V lost 6 bases to trimming and J lost 6 bases, with 18 bases between them. CDR3 amino acids: CASTKKTEGDEKLFF. As DNA, the CDR3 is TGTGCCAGCACCAAGAAAACAGAGGGGGATGAAAAACTGTTTTTT. Full variable domain (missing parts from reference TRBV5-6 and TRBJ1-4): DAGVTQSPTHLIKTRGQQVTLRCSPKSGHDTVSWYQQALGQGPQFIFQYYEEEERQRGNFPDRFSGHQFPNYSSELNVNALLLGDSALYLCASTKKTEGDEKLFFGSGTQLSVL.

This clone has a handful of counts. The gene calls are TRBV5-6 and TRBJ1-1; no clear D gene. Germline-derived CDR1 and CDR2 are SGHDT and YYEEEE. The CDR3 is 13 residues long. Trimming pared 4 bases from V and 0 bases from J, leaving 7 bases between. In DNA, the CDR3 is TGTGCCAGCAGCCCCCGTTTGAACACTGAAGCTTTCTTT. Protein: CASSPRLNTEAFF.

This chain links TRBV10-2 with TRBJ2-7, with 12 bases lining up with TRBD2. This CDR3 spans 17 amino acids. Trimming took 2 bases from V and 3 from J; bases not matched to a gene: 8. CDR1 is WSHSY and CDR2 is SAAADI in the germline V gene. As DNA, the CDR3 is TGCGCCAGCAGTGAGACACTAGCGGGAGGTCGTGACTACGAGCAGTACTTC. This translates into CASSETLAGGRDYEQYF.

The chain links TRBV4-1 to TRBJ2-1, with no clear D. Trimming stripped 1 base from V and 6 bases from J, with 16 bases between. CDR3 length: 16 residues. The germline V gene encodes CDR1 MGHRA and CDR2 YSYEKL. CDR3 amino acids: CASSQGVDLLRNEQFF. The CDR3 nucleotides read TGCGCCAGCAGCCAAGGGGTCGACTTGCTACGCAATGAGCAGTTCTTC.

This rearrangement joins TRBV10-3 to TRBJ1-2, with TRBD1 as a possible D gene (5 bases). The V end was cut by 9 bases, the J end by 4 bases, with 12 bases between. Germline V CDR1 and CDR2: ENHRY, SYGVKD. The CDR3 sequence is 12 residues long. The CDR3 loop reads CAIWGGGYGYTF. The CDR3 bases are TGTGCCATTTGGGGGGGTGGCTATGGCTACACCTTC.

This clone has a single count. The chain combines TRBV2 with TRBJ1-4; D ambiguous. Germline loops: CDR1 SNHLY, CDR2 FYNNEI. The CDR3 runs 15 residues. V shed 4 bases and J shed 5 bases, with 14 bases lying between them. The CDR3 coding sequence is TGTGCCAGCAGTGGCGGTCTGTCGGGGAATGAAAAACTGTTTTTT. Protein product: CASSGGLSGNEKLFF. Filled out from reference TRBV2 and TRBJ1-4, the complete variable domain reads EPEVTQTPSHQVTQMGQEVILRCVPISNHLYFYWYRQILGQKVEFLVSFYNNEISEKSEIFDDQFSVERPDGSNFTLKIRSTKLEDSAMYFCASSGGLSGNEKLFFGSGTQLSVL.

This clone appeared many times. The gene calls are TRBV5-4 and TRBJ1-4; 8 nucleotides align to TRBD1. There are 14 residues in the CDR3. Germline values: CDR1 SGHNT, CDR2 YYREEE (reference sequence). The V gene end was trimmed by 5 bases and the J gene end by 8 bases; junction bases not matched to a gene: 8. CDR3 coding DNA: TGTGCCAGCAGAACTCAGGGGGCAGGCGAAAAACTGTTTTTT. It specifies CASRTQGAGEKLFF.

The chain couples TRBV5-1 to TRBJ1-4, with TRBD1 as a possible D gene (5 bases). The germline V gene has CDR1 SGHRS and CDR2 YFSETQ. Trimming shortened V by 5 bases and J by 7 bases, and 12 bases separated the two germline ends. The CDR3 is 13 amino acids. The DNA of the CDR3 is TGCGCCAGCAGTCCGGGACGATCTGAAAAACTGTTTTTT. Protein product: CASSPGRSEKLFF.

This clone was detected a few times. The rearrangement uses TRBV5-4 and TRBJ1-2; TRBD1 matches 9 bases. The CDR3 loop spans 14 amino acids. V lost 4 bases to trimming and J lost 5 bases; unmatched junction nucleotides: 6. Per the germline V gene, CDR1 is SGHNT and CDR2 is YYREEE (reference sequence). CDR3 region: CASSVGQGRYGYTF. In DNA, the CDR3 is TGTGCCAGCAGCGTAGGACAGGGGAGATATGGCTACACCTTC.

This clone was counted a few times. The V call is TRBV27, the J call TRBJ2-6, with TRBD2 as a possible D gene (5 bases). Trimming stripped 2 bases from V and 4 bases from J, with 15 bases between. CDR1 is MNHEY, CDR2 SMNVEV, per germline (reference sequence). This CDR3 has 17 amino acids. Here the CDR3 reads CASSLIRRPGGANVLTF. For the CDR3, the DNA is TGTGCCAGCAGTTTAATTCGCCGGCCGGGAGGGGCCAACGTCCTGACTTTC.

CDR3 in amino acids: CASSVHPLKETQYF. The CDR3 region has the DNA TGTGCCAGCAGCGTCCACCCTCTAAAAGAGACCCAGTACTTC. The chain employs TRBV5-4 and TRBJ2-5, with D unresolved. Trimming stripped 4 bases from V and 3 bases from J, with 13 bases between. The CDR3 length is 14 residues. CDR1 is SGHNT, CDR2 YYREEE, per germline (reference sequence).

This clone was counted ten times or more. The rearrangement links TRBV18 to TRBJ2-7, with D unresolved. This CDR3 is built from 13 residues. Trimming stripped 3 bases from V and 6 bases from J, with 12 bases between. Looked up from germline, CDR1 is KGHSH and CDR2 is LQKENI. The CDR3 DNA follows: TGTGCCAGCTCACCCGCGGAAAAGAGCGAGCAGTACTTC. This sequence encodes CASSPAEKSEQYF.